These 9 T cell receptor beta chains originate from one sample sequenced in a study. One entry per CDR3 protein results from TCRdb running MiXCR on the 5' RACE reads. Altogether some 32,000 distinct CDR3 sequences are present, approximately 25% being singletons, with the ten largest covering 3.5% to 5%. The sequencing sample was made of memory CD4+ T cells sorted from blood. The subset: memory CD4+ T cells, CD4+CD45RO+CD25-. The origin of the receptors is a female donor with breast cancer.

This clonotype was observed many times. The gene calls are TRBV12-3 or TRBV12-4 and TRBJ1-3; a weak D match, TRBD1 (5 bases). This CDR3 has 13 residues. V was pared by 7 bases and J by 5 bases, with 12 bases between. The CDR3 region is CASTPGGRNTIYF. As DNA, the CDR3 is TGTGCCAGCACCCCCGGGGGTAGAAACACCATATATTTT.

This clonotype has ten or more counts. The rearrangement links TRBV5-1 to TRBJ2-7, with D perhaps matching TRBD2 (7 bases). Germline CDR1 is SGHRS and CDR2 is YFSETQ. V dropped 2 bases and J dropped 5 bases, with 17 bases sitting between them. The CDR3 totals 15 residues. For the CDR3, the DNA is TGCGCCAGCAGCTTCGGGGGGCGCAAGGTTGACGAGCAGTACTTC. It codes for CASSFGGRKVDEQYF.

At least ten counts were recorded for this clonotype. The rearrangement links TRBV9 to TRBJ2-7; 9 bases fit TRBD1. Germline V gives CDR1 SGDLS, CDR2 YYNGEE. The V and J ends lost 1 base and 0 bases, in that order; junction bases with no gene match: 5. The CDR3 runs to 16 residues. This CDR3 reads CASSVSGTGSSYEQYF. The CDR3 DNA sequence: TGTGCCAGCAGCGTATCCGGGACAGGGAGCTCCTACGAGCAGTACTTC.

The chain carries TRBV27 and TRBJ1-2, with D maybe TRBD1 (5 bases). Germline CDR1 is MNHEY and CDR2 is SMNVEV (reference sequence). The length of the CDR3 is 12 residues. Trimming removed 8 bases at V and 4 bases at J, with 11 bases between. This chain's CDR3 is CASGDSFYGYTF. The CDR3 DNA reads as TGTGCCAGCGGAGACAGCTTCTATGGCTACACCTTC.

This clonotype came up a few times. The rearrangement joins TRBV4-1 to TRBJ2-1; D perhaps matches TRBD1 (6 bases). This CDR3 is 14 amino acids long. Trimming shortened V by 1 base and J by 8 bases, and 12 bases separated the two germline ends. Germline V gene lookup returns CDR1 MGHRA and CDR2 YSYEKL. The CDR3 loop is CASSQVLQGHEQFF. The DNA for the CDR3 is TGCGCCAGCAGCCAAGTATTACAGGGCCATGAGCAGTTCTTC.

This chain uses TRBV10-3 with TRBJ2-7, with a weak D call TRBD2 (6 bases). Germline V lookup: CDR1 ENHRY, CDR2 SYGVKD. This CDR3 contains 12 residues. Trimming shortened V by 6 bases and J by 7 bases, and 13 bases separated the two germline ends. The CDR3 here is CAISGRGEEQYF. The CDR3 nucleotides read TGTGCCATCAGCGGGAGAGGGGAGGAGCAGTACTTC.

The table lists this clonotype with a few counts. This rearrangement joins TRBV6-1 to TRBJ1-4, with 7 bases identical to TRBD1. With V trimmed by 0 bases and J by 7 bases, 11 bases remained unmatched. This CDR3 contains 17 residues. Germline CDR1 and CDR2: MNHNS and SASEGT. The CDR3 spells CASSEAAGTAQSEKLFF. The CDR3 DNA reads TGTGCCAGCAGTGAAGCGGCCGGGACAGCTCAGTCTGAAAAACTGTTTTTT.

On this clonotype: At one end the junction does not follow the germline gene, possibly because of a read error. The chain recombines TRBV5-1 with TRBJ2-7; either TRBD1 or TRBD2 may supply D (5 bases each). CDR1 is SGHRS, CDR2 YFSETQ, per germline. The CDR3 consists of 14 residues. The CDR3 sequence: CASSRDGVPYEQCF. The CDR3 coding sequence is TGCGCCAGCAGCAGGGACGGGGTTCCTTACGAGCAGTGCTTC.

The J gene is TRBJ2-1, the V gene TRBV27; 9 bases are shared with TRBD2. Unmatched junction bases numbered 12, after V lost 5 bases and J lost 4 bases. In germline, CDR1 is MNHEY, CDR2 SMNVEV (reference sequence). CDR3 length: 17 amino acids. The CDR3 here is CASSLRGGRGSYNEQFF. The DNA for the CDR3 is TGTGCCAGCAGTCTCCGGGGCGGGAGGGGAAGTTACAATGAGCAGTTCTTC.